This TCR beta chain derives from a study of cytomegalovirus exposure and HLA in healthy donors. Findings of the study overall: TCR beta V- and J-gene trimming was later associated with a missense DCLRE1C variant. Rare TCR sequences dominated, though some public TCRs recurred in many donors. Some V segments (TRBV6-2 and TRBV6-3 among them) were excluded as indistinguishable.

Note on this clone: The antigen is undetermined.

The PCR had 60 Vbeta and 13 Jbeta primers. The data were produced by immunoSEQ multiplex PCR, yet TCRdb's version contains in-frame clones alone and is incomplete. Here the sample spans 150,000 to 200,000 clones, under 85% being singletons. CDR1 is SGHTA, CDR2 FQGNSA, per germline. The CDR3 has 17 residues. The V and J ends lost 1 base and 5 bases, in that order; junction bases with no gene match: 9. The TCR was taken from a man aged 45-65 years in good health and CMV-seropositive. V and J are TRBV7-2 and TRBJ2-3, with 10 bases matching TRBD2. The sequenced sample consisted of PBMCs. In DNA, the CDR3 is TGTGCCAGCAGCTTAGGTCTAGCGGGAGTAGGTGTAGATACGCAGTATTTT. Its translation: CASSLGLAGVGVDTQYF.